This T cell receptor beta chain appears in the sequencing data of a study of human T cells and chemical hapten exposure. This CDR3 is 16 amino acids long. The V and J ends lost 4 bases and 2 bases, in that order; junction bases with no gene match: 8. CDR1 is SGDLS, CDR2 YYNGEE, per germline. This clonotype was picked up a small number of times. What it binds is not known. Unique molecular identifiers were attached to individual cDNA molecules during library preparation. TCRdb called the RACE reads again in MiXCR, with one record for every CDR3 protein. The sample lists 150,000 to 200,000 distinct CDR3 sequences; roughly a quarter were seen once. Stated time point: patch test 3, about 24 weeks after DPC sensitization. Treatment specified: therapeutic diphenylcyclopropenone sensitization with weekly scalp DPC. Each donor was an alopecia patient between 18 and 70 years of age who qualified for DPC. Notes on the study in general: PT1 expanded TCR numbers rose with patch test score.

The sequence was obtained from a woman between 18 and 30 years old with alopecia areata. Some clones in this sample may be carry-over from other donors' samples. This chain joins TRBV9 and TRBJ2-7, with 11 nucleotides matching TRBD2. Source: whole blood, taken in connection with sensitization to the hapten diphenylcyclopropenone (DPC). Here the CDR3 reads CASSQNPGLAAYEQYF. As DNA, the CDR3 is TGTGCCAGCAGCCAAAACCCGGGACTAGCGGCCTACGAGCAGTACTTC.